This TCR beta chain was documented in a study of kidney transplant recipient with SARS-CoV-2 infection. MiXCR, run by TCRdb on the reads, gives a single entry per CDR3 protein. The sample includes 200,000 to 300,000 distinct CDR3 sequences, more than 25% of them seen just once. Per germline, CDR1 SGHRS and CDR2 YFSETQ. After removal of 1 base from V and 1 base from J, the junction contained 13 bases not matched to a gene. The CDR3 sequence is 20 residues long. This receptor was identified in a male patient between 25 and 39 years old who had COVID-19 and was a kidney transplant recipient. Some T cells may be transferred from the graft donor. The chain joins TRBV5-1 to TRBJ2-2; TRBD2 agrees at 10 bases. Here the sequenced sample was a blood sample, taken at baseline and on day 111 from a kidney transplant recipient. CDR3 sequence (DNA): TGCGCCAGCAGCTTGAGTTGGACTAGCGGATACTCTTTGAACACCGGGGAGCTGTTTTTT. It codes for CASSLSWTSGYSLNTGELFF.